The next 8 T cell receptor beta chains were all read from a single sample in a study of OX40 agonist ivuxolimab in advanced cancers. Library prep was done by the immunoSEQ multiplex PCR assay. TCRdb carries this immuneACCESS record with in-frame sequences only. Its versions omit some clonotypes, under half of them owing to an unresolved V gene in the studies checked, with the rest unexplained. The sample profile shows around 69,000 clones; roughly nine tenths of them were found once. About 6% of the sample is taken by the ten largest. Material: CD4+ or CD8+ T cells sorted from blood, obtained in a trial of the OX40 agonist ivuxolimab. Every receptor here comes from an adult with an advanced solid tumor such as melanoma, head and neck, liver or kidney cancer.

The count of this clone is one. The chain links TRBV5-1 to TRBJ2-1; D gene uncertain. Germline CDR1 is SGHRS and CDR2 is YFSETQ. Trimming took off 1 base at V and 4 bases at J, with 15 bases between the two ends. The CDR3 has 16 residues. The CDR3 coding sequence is TGCGCCAGCAGCTTGCCCCTAGAGTGGGTGTACAATGAGCAGTTCTTC. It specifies CASSLPLEWVYNEQFF.

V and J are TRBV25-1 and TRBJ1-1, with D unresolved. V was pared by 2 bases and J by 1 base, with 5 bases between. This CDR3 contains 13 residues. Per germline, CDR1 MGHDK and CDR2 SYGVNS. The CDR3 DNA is TGTGCCAGCAGTGAACGGGGGAACACTGAAGCTTTCTTT. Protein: CASSERGNTEAFF.

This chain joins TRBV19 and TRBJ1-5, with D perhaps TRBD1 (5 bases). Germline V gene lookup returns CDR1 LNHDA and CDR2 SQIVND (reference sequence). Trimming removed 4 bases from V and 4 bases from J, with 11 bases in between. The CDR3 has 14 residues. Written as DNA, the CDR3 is TGTGCCAGTAGTACAGTCGGGGGTAATCAGCCCCAGCATTTT. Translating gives CASSTVGGNQPQHF.

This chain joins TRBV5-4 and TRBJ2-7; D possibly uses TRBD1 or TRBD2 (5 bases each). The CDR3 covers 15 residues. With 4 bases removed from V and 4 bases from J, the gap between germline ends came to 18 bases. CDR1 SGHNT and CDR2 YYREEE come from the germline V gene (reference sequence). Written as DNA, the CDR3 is TGTGCCAGCAGCGTTTACCCGGGACCCAGTTACGAGCAGTACTTC. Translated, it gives CASSVYPGPSYEQYF.

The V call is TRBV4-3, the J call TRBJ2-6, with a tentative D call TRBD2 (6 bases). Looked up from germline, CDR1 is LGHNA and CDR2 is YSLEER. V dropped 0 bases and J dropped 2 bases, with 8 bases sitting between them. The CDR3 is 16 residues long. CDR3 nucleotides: TGCGCCAGCAGCCAAGATTCGGGGGCTGGGGCCAACGTCCTGACTTTC. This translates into CASSQDSGAGANVLTF.

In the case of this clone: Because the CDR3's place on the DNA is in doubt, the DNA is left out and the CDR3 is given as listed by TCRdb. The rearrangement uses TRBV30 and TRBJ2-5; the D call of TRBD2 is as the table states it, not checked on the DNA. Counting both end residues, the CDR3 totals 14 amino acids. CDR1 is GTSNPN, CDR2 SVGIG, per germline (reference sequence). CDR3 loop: CAFGEGDRGETQYF.

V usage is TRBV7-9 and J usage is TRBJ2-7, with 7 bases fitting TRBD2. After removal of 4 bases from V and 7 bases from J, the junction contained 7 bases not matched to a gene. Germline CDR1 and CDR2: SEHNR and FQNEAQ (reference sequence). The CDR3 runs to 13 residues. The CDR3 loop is CASSSSGGLEQYF. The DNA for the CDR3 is TGTGCCAGCAGCTCCTCGGGGGGATTAGAGCAGTACTTC.

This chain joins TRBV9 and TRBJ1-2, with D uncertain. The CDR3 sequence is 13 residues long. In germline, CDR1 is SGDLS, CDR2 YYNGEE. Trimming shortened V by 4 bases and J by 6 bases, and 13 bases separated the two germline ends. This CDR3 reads CASSLIGLHGYTF. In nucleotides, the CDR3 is TGTGCCAGCAGCTTAATCGGACTACATGGCTACACCTTC.